This TCR beta chain was obtained from a study of identifying expanded T cells in peripheral blood. Findings and limits, study-wide: Roughly 1.2 clones differed between technical replicates, versus approximately 16 and 19 over time. Clone count variance between approximately 2-week samples rose with total template count.

Healthy donors had no documented immune events, such as infections, while sampled. The CDR3 consists of 13 residues. V shed 6 bases and J 1 base; nucleotides not matched to a gene: 2. CDR1 and CDR2 from the germline V gene are MDHEN and SYDVKM. About this clone itself: The antigen remains undetermined.

Repertoires were generated with immunoSEQ multiplex PCR, while TCRdb's copy carries only in-frame clones and drops some. The repertoire holds around 76,000 clones, with roughly 90% as singletons. The sequenced sample consisted of blood. This sequence was found in a person aged 18 to 75 in good health. The chain uses TRBV28 and TRBJ1-2, with TRBD1 matching 7 bases. The CDR3 region is CASRGTDNYGYTF. The DNA of the CDR3 is TGTGCCAGCAGAGGGACAGATAACTATGGCTACACCTTC.